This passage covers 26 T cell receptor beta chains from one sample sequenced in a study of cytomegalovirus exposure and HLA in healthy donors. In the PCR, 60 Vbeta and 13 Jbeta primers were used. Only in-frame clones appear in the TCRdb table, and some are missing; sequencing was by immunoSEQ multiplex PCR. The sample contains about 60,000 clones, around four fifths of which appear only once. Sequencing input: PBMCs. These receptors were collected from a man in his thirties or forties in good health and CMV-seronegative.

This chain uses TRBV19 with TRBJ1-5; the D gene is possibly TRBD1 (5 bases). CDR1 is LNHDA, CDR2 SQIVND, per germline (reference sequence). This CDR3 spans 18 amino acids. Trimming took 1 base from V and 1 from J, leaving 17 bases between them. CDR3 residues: CASSIVWAGRISNQPQHF. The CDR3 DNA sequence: TGTGCCAGTAGTATAGTATGGGCAGGGAGGATCAGCAATCAGCCCCAGCATTTT.

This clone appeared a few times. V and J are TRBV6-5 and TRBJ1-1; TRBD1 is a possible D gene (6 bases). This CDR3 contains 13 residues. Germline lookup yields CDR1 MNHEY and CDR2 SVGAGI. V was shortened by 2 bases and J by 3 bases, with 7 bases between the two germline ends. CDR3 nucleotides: TGTGCCAGCAGTTACGAGGGGGACACTGAAGCTTTCTTT. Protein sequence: CASSYEGDTEAFF.

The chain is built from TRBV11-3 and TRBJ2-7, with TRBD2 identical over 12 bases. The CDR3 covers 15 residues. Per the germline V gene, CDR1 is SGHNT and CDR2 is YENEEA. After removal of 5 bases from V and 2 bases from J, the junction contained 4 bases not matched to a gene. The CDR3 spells CASSPRLAGAYEQYF. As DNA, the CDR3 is TGTGCCAGCAGCCCCCGACTAGCGGGGGCCTACGAGCAGTACTTC.

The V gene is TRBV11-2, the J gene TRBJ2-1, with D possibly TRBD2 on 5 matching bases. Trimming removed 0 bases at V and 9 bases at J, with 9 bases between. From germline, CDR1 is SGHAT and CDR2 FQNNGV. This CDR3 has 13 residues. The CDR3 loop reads CASSLEERVEQFF. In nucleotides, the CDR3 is TGTGCCAGCAGCTTAGAGGAGAGGGTTGAGCAGTTCTTC.

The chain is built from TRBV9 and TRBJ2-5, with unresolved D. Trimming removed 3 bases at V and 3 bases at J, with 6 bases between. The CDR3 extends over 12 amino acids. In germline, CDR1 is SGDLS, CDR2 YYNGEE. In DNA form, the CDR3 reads TGTGCCAGCAGCGACAACGAAGAGACCCAGTACTTC. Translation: CASSDNEETQYF.

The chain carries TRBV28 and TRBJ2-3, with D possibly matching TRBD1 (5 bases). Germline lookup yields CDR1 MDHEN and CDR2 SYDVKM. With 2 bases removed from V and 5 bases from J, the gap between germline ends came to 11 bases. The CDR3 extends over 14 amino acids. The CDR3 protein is CASSLGRVRDTQYF. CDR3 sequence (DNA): TGTGCCAGCAGTTTAGGCAGGGTGAGAGATACGCAGTATTTT.

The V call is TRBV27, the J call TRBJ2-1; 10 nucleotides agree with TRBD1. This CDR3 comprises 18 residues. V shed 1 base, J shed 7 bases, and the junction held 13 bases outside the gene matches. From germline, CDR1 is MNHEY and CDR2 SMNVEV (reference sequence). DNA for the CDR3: TGTGCCAGCAGTTTATTCTATATGAGGACAGGGGGAGGAAATGAGCAGTTCTTC. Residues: CASSLFYMRTGGGNEQFF.

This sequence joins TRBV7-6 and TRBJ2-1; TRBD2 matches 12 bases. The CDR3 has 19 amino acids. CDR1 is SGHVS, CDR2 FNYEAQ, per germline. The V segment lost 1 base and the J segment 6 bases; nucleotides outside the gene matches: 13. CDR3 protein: CASSLGSLAGGVTSNEQFF. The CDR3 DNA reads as TGTGCCAGCAGCTTAGGTAGTCTAGCGGGAGGGGTAACTTCCAATGAGCAGTTCTTC.

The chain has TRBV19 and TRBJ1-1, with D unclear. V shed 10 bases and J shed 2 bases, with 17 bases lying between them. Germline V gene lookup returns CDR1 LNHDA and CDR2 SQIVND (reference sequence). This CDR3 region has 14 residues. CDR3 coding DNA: TGTGCCACCGCGCGGAGGCAGAAAAACACTGAAGCTTTCTTT. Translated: CATARRQKNTEAFF. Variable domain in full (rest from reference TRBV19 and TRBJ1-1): DGGITQSPKYLFRKEGQNVTLSCEQNLNHDAMYWYRQDPGQGLRLIYYSQIVNDFQKGDIAEGYSVSREKKESFPLTVTSAQKNPTAFYLCATARRQKNTEAFFGQGTRLTVV.

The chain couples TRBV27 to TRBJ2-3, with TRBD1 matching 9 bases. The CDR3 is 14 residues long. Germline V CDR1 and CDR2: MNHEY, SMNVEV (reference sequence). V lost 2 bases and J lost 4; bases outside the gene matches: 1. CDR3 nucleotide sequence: TGTGCCAGCAGTTTAGGACAGGGGTCAGATACGCAGTATTTT. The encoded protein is CASSLGQGSDTQYF.

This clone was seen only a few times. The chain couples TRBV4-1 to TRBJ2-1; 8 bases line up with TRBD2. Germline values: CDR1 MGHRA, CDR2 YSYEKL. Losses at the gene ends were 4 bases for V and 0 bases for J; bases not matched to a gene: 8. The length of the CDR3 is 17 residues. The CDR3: CASSRTLAGSSYNEQFF. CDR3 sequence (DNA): TGCGCCAGCAGCCGAACCCTAGCGGGTAGCTCCTACAATGAGCAGTTCTTC.

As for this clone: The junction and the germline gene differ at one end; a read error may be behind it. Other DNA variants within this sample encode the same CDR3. For the CDR3, the DNA is TGCGCCAGCAGCTCAGACAGGGCTAGCACAGATACGCAGTATTTT. Protein: CASSSDRASTDTQYF. This sequence joins TRBV7-9 and TRBJ2-3, with 7 bases identical to TRBD1. Germline CDR1 is SEHNR and CDR2 is FQNEAQ (reference sequence). The CDR3 extends over 15 amino acids.

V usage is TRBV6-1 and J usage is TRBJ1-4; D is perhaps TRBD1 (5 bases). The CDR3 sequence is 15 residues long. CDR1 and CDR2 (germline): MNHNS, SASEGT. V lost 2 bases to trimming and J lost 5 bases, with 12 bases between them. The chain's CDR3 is CASSESPTVNEKLFF. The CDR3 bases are TGTGCCAGCAGTGAATCCCCGACAGTCAATGAAAAACTGTTTTTT.

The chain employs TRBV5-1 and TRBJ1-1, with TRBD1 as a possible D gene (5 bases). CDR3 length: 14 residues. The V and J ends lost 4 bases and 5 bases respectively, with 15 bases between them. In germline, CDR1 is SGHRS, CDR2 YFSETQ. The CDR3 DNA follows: TGCGCCAGCAGCCCGCTTGGGGGGACTACTGAAGCTTTCTTT. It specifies CASSPLGGTTEAFF.

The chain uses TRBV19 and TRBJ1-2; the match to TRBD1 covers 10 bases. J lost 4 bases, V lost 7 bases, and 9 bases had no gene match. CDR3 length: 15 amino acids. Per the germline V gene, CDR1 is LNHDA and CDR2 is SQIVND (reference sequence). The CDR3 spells CASTSGTGVSYGYTF. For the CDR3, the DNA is TGTGCCAGTACCTCCGGGACAGGGGTTAGCTATGGCTACACCTTC.

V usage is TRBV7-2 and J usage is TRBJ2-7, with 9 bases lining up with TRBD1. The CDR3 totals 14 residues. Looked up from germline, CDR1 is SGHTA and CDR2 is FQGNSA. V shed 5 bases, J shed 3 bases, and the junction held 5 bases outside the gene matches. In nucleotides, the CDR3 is TGTGCCAGCAGCCTGACAGGGGGAGTCTACGAGCAGTACTTC. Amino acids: CASSLTGGVYEQYF.

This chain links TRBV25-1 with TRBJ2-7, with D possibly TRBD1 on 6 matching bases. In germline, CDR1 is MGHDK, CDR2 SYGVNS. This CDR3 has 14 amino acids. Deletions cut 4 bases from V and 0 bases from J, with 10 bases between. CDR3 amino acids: CASSGDIFSYEQYF. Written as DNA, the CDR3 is TGTGCCAGCAGTGGGGACATTTTCTCCTACGAGCAGTACTTC.

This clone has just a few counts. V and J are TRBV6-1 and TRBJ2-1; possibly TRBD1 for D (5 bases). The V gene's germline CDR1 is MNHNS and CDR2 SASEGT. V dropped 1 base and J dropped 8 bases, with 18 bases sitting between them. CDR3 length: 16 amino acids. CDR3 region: CASSEGSRVWLDEQFF. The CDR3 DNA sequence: TGTGCCAGCAGTGAAGGCAGCAGGGTTTGGCTGGATGAGCAGTTCTTC.

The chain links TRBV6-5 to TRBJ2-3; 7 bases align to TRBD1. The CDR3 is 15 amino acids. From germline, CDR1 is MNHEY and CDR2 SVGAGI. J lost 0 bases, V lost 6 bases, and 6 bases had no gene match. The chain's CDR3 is CASRIKGASTDTQYF. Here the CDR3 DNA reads TGTGCCAGCAGGATCAAGGGGGCCAGCACAGATACGCAGTATTTT.

CDR3 sequence (DNA): TGTGCCAGCAGCTCCGGGGGCTCTGGAAACACCATATATTTT. Translating it yields CASSSGGSGNTIYF. J is TRBJ1-3 and V is TRBV7-2; tentative D call: TRBD1 (5 bases). Germline-derived CDR1 and CDR2 are SGHTA and FQGNSA. Deletions cut 4 bases from V and 0 bases from J, with 7 bases between. This CDR3 region has 14 residues.

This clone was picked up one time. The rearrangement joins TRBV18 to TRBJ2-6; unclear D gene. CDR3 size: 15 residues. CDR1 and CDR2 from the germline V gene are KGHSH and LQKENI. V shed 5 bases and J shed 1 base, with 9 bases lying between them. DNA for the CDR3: TGTGCCAGCTCAACCTCCAGATCTGGGGCCAACGTCCTGACTTTC. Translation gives CASSTSRSGANVLTF.

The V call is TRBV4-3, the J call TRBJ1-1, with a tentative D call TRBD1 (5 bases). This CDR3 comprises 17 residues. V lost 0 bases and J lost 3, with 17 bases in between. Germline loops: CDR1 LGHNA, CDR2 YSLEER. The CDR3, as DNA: TGCGCCAGCAGCCAAGAAAATTGGTACGGGGGAGACACTGAAGCTTTCTTT. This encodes CASSQENWYGGDTEAFF.

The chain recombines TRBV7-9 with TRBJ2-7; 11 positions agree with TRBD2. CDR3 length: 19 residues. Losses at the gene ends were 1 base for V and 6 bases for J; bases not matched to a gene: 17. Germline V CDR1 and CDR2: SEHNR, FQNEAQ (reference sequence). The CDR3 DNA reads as TGTGCCAGCAGCTTAGTCAGAGCCACTTCTCTAGCGGGAGGACGCGAGCAGTACTTC. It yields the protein CASSLVRATSLAGGREQYF.

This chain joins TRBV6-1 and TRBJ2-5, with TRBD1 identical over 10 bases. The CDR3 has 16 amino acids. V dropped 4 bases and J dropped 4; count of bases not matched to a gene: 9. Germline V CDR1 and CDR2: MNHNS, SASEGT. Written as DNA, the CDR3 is TGTGCCAGCAGTGCAAGCCGACAGGGGGCCGGAGAGACCCAGTACTTC. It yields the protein CASSASRQGAGETQYF.

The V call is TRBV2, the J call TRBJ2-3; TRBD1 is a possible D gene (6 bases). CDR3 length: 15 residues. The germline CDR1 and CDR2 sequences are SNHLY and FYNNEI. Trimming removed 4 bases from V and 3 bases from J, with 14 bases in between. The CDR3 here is CASSGLGAATDTQYF. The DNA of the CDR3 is TGTGCCAGCAGTGGGTTGGGGGCAGCAACAGATACGCAGTATTTT.

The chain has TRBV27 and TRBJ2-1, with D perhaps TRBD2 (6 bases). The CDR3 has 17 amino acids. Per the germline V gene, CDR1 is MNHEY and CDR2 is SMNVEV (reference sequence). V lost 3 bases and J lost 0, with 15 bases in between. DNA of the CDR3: TGTGCCAGCAGTTTGGACTTAAGGAGGGTCTCCTACAATGAGCAGTTCTTC. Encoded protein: CASSLDLRRVSYNEQFF.